Sequencing of this TCR beta chain was carried out in a study of shared clonotypes between healthy human individuals. About this clone itself: No antigen is known for it.

General study points: Compared with memory subsets, naive subsets generally had larger estimated richness.

Looked up from germline, CDR1 is SGHNT and CDR2 is YENEEA. Trimming took 8 bases from V and 6 from J, leaving 14 bases between them. This CDR3 has 12 residues. Deep level was the assay's run setting. The table came from immunoSEQ multiplex PCR; TCRdb's copy has only in-frame clones and leaves some out. Of 950,000 to 1,100,000 clones in the sample, around 76% were seen once. The rearrangement joins TRBV11-3 to TRBJ2-7; D is perhaps TRBD2 (5 bases). The receptor was derived from a man younger than 35 in good health. Material for sequencing was memory CD4+ T cells sorted from blood. Subset described: CD45RA-negative fraction. The CDR3 here is CASGLPSGEQYF. The CDR3 DNA sequence: TGTGCCAGCGGACTTCCGTCCGGCGAGCAGTACTTC. The full variable domain, with the rest looked up from reference TRBV11-3 and TRBJ2-7, is EAGVVQSPRYKIIEKKQPVAFWCNPISGHNTLYWYLQNLGQGPELLIRYENEEAVDDSQLPKDRFSAERLKGVDSTLKIQPAELGDSAVYLCASGLPSGEQYFGPGTRLTVT.